The entry below describes one T cell receptor (beta chain). Its antigen is unknown. It was with 60 Vbeta and 13 Jbeta primers that the PCR ran. Produced via immunoSEQ multiplex PCR; TCRdb's table is partial and in-frame only. There are 300,000 or so clones in the sample; approximately 84% occur only once, and roughly 2% lies in the top ten. V was cut by 5 bases and J by 1 base, with 12 bases left in between. Germline V CDR1 and CDR2: MNHEY, SVGAGI. The CDR3 totals 15 residues. This record comes from a study of cytomegalovirus exposure and HLA in healthy donors. The study's findings and limits: Compared with the roughly 700-donor mean, an Asian-associated ancestry cluster reportedly had fewer N-insertions, according to a later analysis. A later analysis linked a missense variant in DCLRE1C to the trimming of TCR beta V and J genes. A cluster of highly shared sequence variants was likely a sequencing artifact. There were some public TCRs occurring in many donors, but most TCR sequences were rare.

The clonotype comes from a woman aged 40 to 50 in good health and CMV-seropositive. The chain employs TRBV6-5 and TRBJ1-5, with D possibly matching TRBD1 (6 bases). Sequencing was done on a sample of PBMCs. CDR3 region: CASSSNQGSNQPQHF. CDR3 nucleotide sequence: TGTGCCAGCAGTAGCAATCAGGGGAGCAATCAGCCCCAGCATTTT.